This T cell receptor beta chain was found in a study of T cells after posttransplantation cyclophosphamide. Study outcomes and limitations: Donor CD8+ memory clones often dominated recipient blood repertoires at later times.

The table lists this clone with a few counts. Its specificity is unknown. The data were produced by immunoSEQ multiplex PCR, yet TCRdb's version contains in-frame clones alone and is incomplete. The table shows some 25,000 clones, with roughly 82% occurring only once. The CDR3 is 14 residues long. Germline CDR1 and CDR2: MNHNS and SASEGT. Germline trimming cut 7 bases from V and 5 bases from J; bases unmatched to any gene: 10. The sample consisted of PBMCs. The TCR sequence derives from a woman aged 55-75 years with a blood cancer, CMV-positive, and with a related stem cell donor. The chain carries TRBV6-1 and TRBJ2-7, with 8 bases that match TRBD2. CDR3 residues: CASTPLAGSHEQYF. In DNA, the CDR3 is TGTGCCAGCACCCCTTTAGCGGGGTCCCACGAGCAGTACTTC.